Presented here are 16 T cell receptor beta chains from one specimen sequenced in a study of T-cell reconstitution after alpha-beta-depleted transplantation in children. Construction of the TCRbeta library involved unique molecular identifiers. One entry per CDR3 protein results from TCRdb running MiXCR on the PCR reads. The sample shows 300,000 to 400,000 distinct CDR3 sequences, 13% of them seen only once. The sequences come from PBMCs, collected from the stem cell graft. These receptors were taken from a human donor who donated a stem cell graft to a child with Fanconi anemia.

There are a few counts of this clonotype. J is TRBJ2-1 and V is TRBV5-4, with 10 nucleotides matching TRBD2. CDR3 size: 15 residues. Looked up from germline, CDR1 is SGHNT and CDR2 is YYREEE (reference sequence). Trimming took 4 bases from V and 7 from J; bases not matched to a gene: 8. CDR3 loop: CASSEPGLAMNEQFF. The CDR3 bases are TGTGCCAGCAGCGAGCCGGGACTAGCGATGAATGAGCAGTTCTTC.

This clonotype came up a few times. The rearrangement links TRBV4-2 to TRBJ2-5, with 8 nucleotides matching TRBD2. CDR1 is LGHNA, CDR2 YNFKEQ, per germline. The CDR3 has 17 amino acids. V lost 0 bases, J lost 3 bases, and 9 bases stayed unmatched. The CDR3, as DNA: TGTGCCAGCAGCCAAGAATGGCGGGGGGCCCAAGAAGAGACCCAGTACTTC. Protein sequence: CASSQEWRGAQEETQYF.

This clonotype was seen ten or more times. The chain carries TRBV28 and TRBJ2-2; no clear D. The CDR3 is 15 residues long. Germline values: CDR1 MDHEN, CDR2 SYDVKM. The V gene lost 3 bases and the J gene lost 2 bases, with 10 bases spanning the gap. CDR3 in DNA: TGTGCCAGCAGTTTGCTGGGCGAAAACACCGGGGAGCTGTTTTTT. Encoded protein: CASSLLGENTGELFF.

There are many counts of this clonotype. V and J are TRBV5-6 and TRBJ2-1; D unresolved. Germline CDR1 and CDR2: SGHDT and YYEEEE. This CDR3 region has 17 residues. V lost 4 bases and J lost 5, with 22 bases in between. The chain's CDR3 is CASSPVLTELINNEQFF. The CDR3 nucleotides read TGTGCCAGCAGCCCGGTGCTTACCGAACTGATTAACAATGAGCAGTTCTTC.

Concerning this clonotype itself: This may stem from a read error, because a much larger clone lies one nucleotide away. The chain recombines TRBV10-3 with TRBJ1-1; 9 nucleotides agree with TRBD1. Germline V gene data show CDR1 as ENHRY and CDR2 as SYGVKD. The CDR3 loop spans 14 amino acids. The junction had 8 bases not matched to a gene; V was cut back by 10 bases and J by 2 bases. The CDR3 DNA is TGTGCCAGAAGTGAGGACAGGGGAAACACTGAAGCTTTCTTT. This translates into CARSEDRGNTEAFF.

This clonotype was recorded many times. The J gene is TRBJ1-3, the V gene TRBV30; 8 nucleotides match TRBD1. Losses at the gene ends were 2 bases for V and 4 bases for J; bases not matched to a gene: 4. Germline CDR1 GTSNPN, CDR2 SVGIG (reference sequence). This CDR3 is 14 amino acids long. CDR3 sequence reads: CAWSTTGEGNTIYF. DNA of the CDR3: TGTGCCTGGAGTACGACAGGGGAAGGAAACACCATATATTTT.

This clonotype was seen at least ten times. This rearrangement joins TRBV6-5 to TRBJ2-1, with 11 bases lining up with TRBD2. The germline gives CDR1 MNHEY, CDR2 SVGAGI. The V gene end was trimmed by 2 bases and the J gene end by 8 bases; junction bases not matched to a gene: 8. The CDR3 is made up of 16 amino acids. CDR3 DNA sequence: TGTGCCAGCAGTTACACTAGCGGGGGTTCTTGGTATGAGCAGTTCTTC. Translation gives CASSYTSGGSWYEQFF.

This clonotype turned up a few times. This sequence joins TRBV4-3 and TRBJ2-3; D not resolved. The CDR3 is 15 amino acids. V lost 0 bases to trimming and J lost 4 bases, with 11 bases between them. Germline loops: CDR1 LGHNA, CDR2 YSLEER. CDR3 in amino acids: CASSQDSRSPDTQYF. In DNA form, the CDR3 reads TGCGCCAGCAGCCAAGATTCGAGGAGCCCAGATACGCAGTATTTT.

V is TRBV20-1 and J is TRBJ2-5; D may correspond to TRBD1 or TRBD2 (6 bases each). Trimming cost V 4 bases and J 6 bases, with 24 bases left between them. The length of the CDR3 is 16 residues. CDR1 is DFQATT and CDR2 is SNEGSKA in the germline V gene (reference sequence). The CDR3 spells CSATTRRGEVGKTQYF. CDR3 in DNA: TGCAGTGCTACGACGAGGAGGGGGGAGGTAGGGAAGACCCAGTACTTC.

At least ten counts were recorded for this clonotype. This chain joins TRBV5-1 and TRBJ1-3; TRBD1 might be the D (5 bases). There are 15 residues in the CDR3. CDR1 SGHRS and CDR2 YFSETQ come from the germline V gene. V lost 3 bases to trimming and J lost 4 bases, with 14 bases between them. CDR3 protein: CASSSNPGGGNTIYF. Written as DNA, the CDR3 is TGCGCCAGCAGCTCCAACCCCGGGGGAGGAAACACCATATATTTT.

This clonotype was seen ten or more times. The V call is TRBV5-1, the J call TRBJ1-1; a weak D match, TRBD1 (6 bases). This CDR3 has 14 residues. V gave up 0 bases and J gave up 8 bases, with 14 bases separating them. In germline, CDR1 is SGHRS, CDR2 YFSETQ. The CDR3 DNA reads TGCGCCAGCAGCTTGGTTGTAGGACAGACCGAAGCTTTCTTT. Translation gives CASSLVVGQTEAFF.

This clonotype has more than one count but fewer than ten. The V and J genes are TRBV6-2 or TRBV6-3 and TRBJ1-2, with a weak D call TRBD1 (6 bases). Germline V gene data show CDR1 as MNHEY and CDR2 as SVGEGT. The CDR3 spans 17 residues. V dropped 5 bases and J dropped 2 bases, with 21 bases sitting between them. CDR3 residues: CASSRQGSATGNYGYTF. The CDR3 nucleotides read TGTGCCAGCAGTCGCCAGGGGTCAGCTACGGGCAACTATGGCTACACCTTC.

This clonotype was detected ten times or more. The chain couples TRBV5-1 to TRBJ1-1; 7 bases line up with TRBD1. The CDR3 is made up of 13 amino acids. Germline V gives CDR1 SGHRS, CDR2 YFSETQ. V lost 4 bases to trimming and J lost 3 bases; unmatched junction nucleotides: 3. Here the CDR3 reads CASSRQGDTEAFF. The CDR3 DNA follows: TGCGCCAGCAGCAGACAGGGCGACACTGAAGCTTTCTTT.

CDR3 region: CASSYSRQGYGTDTQYF. In DNA form, the CDR3 reads TGTGCCAGCAGTTACTCGAGGCAGGGGTATGGCACAGATACGCAGTATTTT. The rearrangement links TRBV6-2 or TRBV6-3 to TRBJ2-3, with D tentatively TRBD1 (6 bases). Germline V gene lookup returns CDR1 MNHEY and CDR2 SVGEGT. With 0 bases removed from V and 1 base from J, the gap between germline ends came to 14 bases. The CDR3 has 17 amino acids.

This clonotype was seen ten or more times. The chain employs TRBV5-5 and TRBJ2-1, with 12 bases aligning to TRBD2. J was trimmed by 4 bases and V by 4 bases; bases with no gene match: 3. This CDR3 has 15 residues. CDR1 and CDR2 (germline): SGHKS, YYEKEE (reference sequence). CDR3: CASSPSGGDYNEQFF. The CDR3 DNA reads as TGTGCCAGCAGCCCTAGCGGGGGGGATTACAATGAGCAGTTCTTC.

As regards this clonotype: The CDR3 does not end in the conserved phenylalanine or tryptophan, so this is likely a read error. V is TRBV20-1 and J is TRBJ1-3; D gene unclear. Germline V gene data show CDR1 as DFQATT and CDR2 as SNEGSKA (reference sequence). Trimming removed 5 bases from V and 2 bases from J, with 4 bases in between. The CDR3 spans 11 residues. CDR3 sequence (DNA): TGCAGTGCTCCCACTGGAAACACCATATATTGT. Amino acids: CSAPTGNTIYC.